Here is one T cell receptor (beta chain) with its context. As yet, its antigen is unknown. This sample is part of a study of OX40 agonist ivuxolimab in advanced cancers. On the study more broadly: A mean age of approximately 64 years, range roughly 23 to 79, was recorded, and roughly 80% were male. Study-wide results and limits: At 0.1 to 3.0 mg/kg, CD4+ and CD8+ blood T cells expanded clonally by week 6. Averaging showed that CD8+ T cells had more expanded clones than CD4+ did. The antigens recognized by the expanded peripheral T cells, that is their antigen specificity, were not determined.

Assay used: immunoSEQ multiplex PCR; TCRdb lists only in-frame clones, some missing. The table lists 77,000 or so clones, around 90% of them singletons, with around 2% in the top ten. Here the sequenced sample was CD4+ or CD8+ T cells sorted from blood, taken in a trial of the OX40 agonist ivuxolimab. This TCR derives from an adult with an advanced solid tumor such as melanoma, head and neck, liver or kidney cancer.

CDR3 region: CASSTGVLGGEQFF. In nucleotides, the CDR3 is TGTGCCAGCAGCACCGGGGTCCTAGGGGGTGAGCAGTTCTTC. The gene calls are TRBV2 and TRBJ2-1; possible D gene TRBD1, 6 bases. V lost 6 bases, J lost 9 bases, and 18 bases lay in between. CDR1 and CDR2 from the germline V gene are SNHLY and FYNNEI. CDR3 size: 14 residues.